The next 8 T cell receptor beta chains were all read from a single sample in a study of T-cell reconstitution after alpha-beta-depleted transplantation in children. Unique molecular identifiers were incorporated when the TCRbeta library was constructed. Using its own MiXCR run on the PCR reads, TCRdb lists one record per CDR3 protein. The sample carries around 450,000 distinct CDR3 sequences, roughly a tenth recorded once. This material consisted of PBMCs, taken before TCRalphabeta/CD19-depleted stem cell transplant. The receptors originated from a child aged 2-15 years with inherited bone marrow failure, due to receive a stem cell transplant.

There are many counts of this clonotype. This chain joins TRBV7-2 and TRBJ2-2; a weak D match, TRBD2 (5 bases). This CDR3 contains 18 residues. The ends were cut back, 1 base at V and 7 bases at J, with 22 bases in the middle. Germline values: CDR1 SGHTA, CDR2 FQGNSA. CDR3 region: CASSLVAGPPDGGGELFF. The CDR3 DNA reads TGTGCCAGCAGCTTAGTCGCCGGGCCCCCTGATGGAGGCGGGGAGCTGTTTTTT.

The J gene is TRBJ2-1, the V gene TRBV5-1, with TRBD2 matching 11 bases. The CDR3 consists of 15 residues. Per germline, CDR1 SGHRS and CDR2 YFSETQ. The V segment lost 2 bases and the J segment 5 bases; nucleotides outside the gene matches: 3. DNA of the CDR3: TGCGCCAGCAGCTTCACTAGCGGGAGAGACAATGAGCAGTTCTTC. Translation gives CASSFTSGRDNEQFF. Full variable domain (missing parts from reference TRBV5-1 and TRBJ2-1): KAGVTQTPRYLIKTRGQQVTLSCSPISGHRSVSWYQQTPGQGLQFLFEYFSETQRNKGNFPGRFSGRQFSNSRSEMNVSTLELGDSALYLCASSFTSGRDNEQFFGPGTRLTVL.

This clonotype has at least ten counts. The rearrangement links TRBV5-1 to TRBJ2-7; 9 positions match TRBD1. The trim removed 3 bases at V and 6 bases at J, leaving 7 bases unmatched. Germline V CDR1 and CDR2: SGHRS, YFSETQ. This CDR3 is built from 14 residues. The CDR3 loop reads CASSYGTGLIEQYF. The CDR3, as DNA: TGCGCCAGCAGCTACGGGACAGGGTTGATCGAGCAGTACTTC.

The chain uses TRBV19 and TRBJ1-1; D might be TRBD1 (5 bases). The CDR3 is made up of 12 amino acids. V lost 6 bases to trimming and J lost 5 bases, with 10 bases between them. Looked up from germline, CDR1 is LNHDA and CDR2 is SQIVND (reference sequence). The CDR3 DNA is TGTGCCAGTAGAGTGGGGCGGACTGAAGCTTTCTTT. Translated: CASRVGRTEAFF.

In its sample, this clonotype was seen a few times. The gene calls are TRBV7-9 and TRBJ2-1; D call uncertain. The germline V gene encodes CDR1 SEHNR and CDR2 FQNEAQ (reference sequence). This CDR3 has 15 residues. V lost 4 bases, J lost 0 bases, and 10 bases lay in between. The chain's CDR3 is CASSWTFSSYNEQFF. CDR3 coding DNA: TGTGCCAGCAGCTGGACGTTCAGCTCCTACAATGAGCAGTTCTTC.

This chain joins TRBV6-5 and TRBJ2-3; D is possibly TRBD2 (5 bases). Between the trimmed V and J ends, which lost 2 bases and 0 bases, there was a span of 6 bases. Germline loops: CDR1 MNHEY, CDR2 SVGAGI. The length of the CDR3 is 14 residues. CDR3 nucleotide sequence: TGTGCCAGCAGTTACCGGACTAGCACAGATACGCAGTATTTT. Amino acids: CASSYRTSTDTQYF.

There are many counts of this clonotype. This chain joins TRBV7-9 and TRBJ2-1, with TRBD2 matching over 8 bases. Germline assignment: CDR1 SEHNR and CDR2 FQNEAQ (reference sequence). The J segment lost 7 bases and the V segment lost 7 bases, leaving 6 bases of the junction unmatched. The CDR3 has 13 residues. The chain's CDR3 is CASTKGLANEQFF. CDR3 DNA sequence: TGTGCCAGCACCAAAGGACTAGCAAATGAGCAGTTCTTC.

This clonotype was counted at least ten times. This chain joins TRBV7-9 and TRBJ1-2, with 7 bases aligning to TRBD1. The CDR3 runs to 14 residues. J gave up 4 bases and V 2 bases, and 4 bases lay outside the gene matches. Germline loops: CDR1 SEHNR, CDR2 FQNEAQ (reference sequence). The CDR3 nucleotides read TGTGCCAGCAGCTTACCCTGGGACAGCTATGGCTACACCTTC. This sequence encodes CASSLPWDSYGYTF.